These 30 T cell receptor beta chains came from one sample sequenced in a study of CD8+ T cells in alopecia areata. Reverse transcribed after extraction, RNA yielded cDNA as the sequencing template. The protocol was immunoSEQ multiplex PCR, while the TCRdb copy is restricted to in-frame clones and leaves out a portion. The data show over 150,000 clones, with around 59% seen just once and 11% to 15% held by the top ten. The treatment was: oral pan-JAK inhibitor, 5-10 mg twice daily. The specimen comprised CD4+ T cells sorted from blood, sampled at week 24, from a patient treated with tofacitinib. The receptors originated from a human donor with alopecia areata.

This clone has a count of ten or more. This chain uses TRBV10-3 with TRBJ2-2; D is ambiguous. This CDR3 region has 14 residues. Trimming took 6 bases from V and 0 from J, leaving 8 bases between them. The germline V gene encodes CDR1 ENHRY and CDR2 SYGVKD. The CDR3 here is CAISTTSNTGELFF. The CDR3 region has the DNA TGTGCCATCAGCACGACATCGAACACCGGGGAGCTGTTTTTT.

This sequence joins TRBV27 and TRBJ2-5, with a tentative D call TRBD1 (5 bases). V was pared by 8 bases and J by 1 base, with 11 bases between. CDR1 is MNHEY, CDR2 SMNVEV, per germline (reference sequence). The CDR3 has 13 amino acids. The CDR3: CASGKRGQETQYF. CDR3 bases: TGTGCCAGCGGCAAAAGGGGCCAAGAGACCCAGTACTTC.

The table lists this clone with a few counts. This rearrangement joins TRBV4-1 to TRBJ1-1; unclear D gene. Trimming stripped 0 bases from V and 11 bases from J, with 19 bases between. Germline V gene data show CDR1 as MGHRA and CDR2 as YSYEKL. The CDR3 extends over 15 amino acids. The CDR3 bases are TGCGCCAGCAGCCAAGACCCCCGGATGATTCCTCGGGCTTTCTTT. It encodes CASSQDPRMIPRAFF.

This rearrangement joins TRBV5-1 to TRBJ2-5; D ambiguous. Germline V gene data show CDR1 as SGHRS and CDR2 as YFSETQ. Between the trimmed V and J ends, which lost 0 bases and 0 bases, there was a span of 6 bases. The CDR3 loop spans 14 amino acids. The CDR3 DNA reads TGCGCCAGCAGCTTGGGTACAAACCAAGAGACCCAGTACTTC. This gives the protein CASSLGTNQETQYF.

This clone was picked up a small number of times. V is TRBV2 and J is TRBJ2-5; TRBD2 aligns across 8 bases. CDR1 SNHLY and CDR2 FYNNEI come from the germline V gene. CDR3 length: 14 amino acids. The V and J ends lost 4 bases and 4 bases, in that order; junction bases with no gene match: 5. For the CDR3, the DNA is TGTGCCAGCAGTGCCACGCGGGGGGCAGAGACCCAGTACTTC. Translating it yields CASSATRGAETQYF.

This clone was counted a few times. J is TRBJ1-1 and V is TRBV19; 7 positions agree with TRBD1. V shed 5 bases and J 10 bases; nucleotides not matched to a gene: 13. Germline loops: CDR1 LNHDA, CDR2 SQIVND (reference sequence). CDR3 length equals 14 residues. CDR3 in DNA: TGTGCCAGTAGTGAAAGGGGGCCCGGGGGTCGAGCTTTCTTT. Encoded protein: CASSERGPGGRAFF.

This chain links TRBV7-6 with TRBJ2-5; TRBD2 is a possible D gene (7 bases). CDR1 and CDR2 (germline): SGHVS, FNYEAQ. CDR3 length equals 15 residues. V gave up 2 bases and J gave up 4 bases, with 14 bases separating them. The CDR3 sequence is CASSLRTAGAETQYF. DNA for the CDR3: TGTGCCAGCAGCTTACGGACTGCGGGGGCAGAGACCCAGTACTTC. Filled out from reference TRBV7-6 and TRBJ2-5, the complete variable domain reads GAGVSQSPRYKVTKRGQDVALRCDPISGHVSLYWYRQALGQGPEFLTYFNYEAQQDKSGLPNDRFSAERPEGSISTLTIQRTEQRDSAMYRCASSLRTAGAETQYFGPGTRLLVL.

The CDR3 spells CSVATGPETQYF. Written as DNA, the CDR3 is TGCAGCGTAGCTACAGGGCCAGAGACCCAGTACTTC. The V gene is TRBV29-1, the J gene TRBJ2-5, with TRBD1 as a possible D gene (6 bases). The germline CDR1 and CDR2 sequences are SQVTM and ANQGSEA. The V end was cut by 6 bases, the J end by 4 bases, with 12 bases between. This CDR3 is 12 amino acids long.

This sequence joins TRBV5-1 and TRBJ2-2; D gene unclear. Per the germline V gene, CDR1 is SGHRS and CDR2 is YFSETQ. V lost 3 bases and J 4 bases, leaving 10 bases between the germline ends. CDR3 length: 14 amino acids. The CDR3 loop reads CASSSVAPTGELFF. In DNA, the CDR3 is TGCGCCAGCAGCTCGGTGGCCCCCACCGGGGAGCTGTTTTTT.

The genes are TRBV4-1 and TRBJ2-5; weak D call: TRBD2 (5 bases). Germline V gives CDR1 MGHRA, CDR2 YSYEKL. V shed 4 bases and J shed 5 bases, with 11 bases lying between them. The CDR3 is 13 residues long. The CDR3 region is CASSPRDPETQYF. In nucleotides, the CDR3 is TGCGCCAGCAGCCCGAGGGATCCCGAGACCCAGTACTTC.

The chain is built from TRBV29-1 and TRBJ2-7; D perhaps matches TRBD1 (5 bases). From germline, CDR1 is SQVTM and CDR2 ANQGSEA. Deletions cut 6 bases from V and 3 bases from J, with 9 bases between. This CDR3 has 11 amino acids. The CDR3 DNA is TGCAGCGTCTTAGGGGTCTACGAGCAGTACTTC. Translation: CSVLGVYEQYF.

This clone was detected ten times or more. The chain combines TRBV4-1 with TRBJ2-1, with D uncertain. Germline V gene sequence: CDR1 MGHRA, CDR2 YSYEKL. This CDR3 region has 14 residues. The germline V and J ends were trimmed by 0 bases and 6 bases, with 9 bases remaining between them. CDR3 sequence: CASSQDPFANEQFF. The CDR3 DNA is TGCGCCAGCAGCCAAGACCCTTTTGCCAATGAGCAGTTCTTC.

Note on this clone: Relative to the germline gene, one junction end is altered; a read error may explain this. V usage is TRBV30 and J usage is TRBJ1-4; no definite D call. Germline loops: CDR1 GTSNPN, CDR2 SVGIG (reference sequence). The length of the CDR3 is 14 residues. CDR3 residues: CAWSNYSTDEKLFF. The DNA for the CDR3 is TGTGCCTGGAGTAATTATTCAACTGATGAAAAACTGTTTTTT.

The rearrangement links TRBV2 to TRBJ2-2; perhaps TRBD2 as D (7 bases). Per germline, CDR1 SNHLY and CDR2 FYNNEI. With 6 bases removed from V and 4 bases from J, the gap between germline ends came to 9 bases. The CDR3 extends over 13 amino acids. The CDR3 region has the DNA TGTGCCAGCAGGGCGGGGGCCACCGGGGAGCTGTTTTTT. Residues: CASRAGATGELFF.

CDR3 sequence reads: CSVGTGGNQETQYF. CDR3 sequence (DNA): TGCAGCGTTGGGACAGGGGGAAATCAAGAGACCCAGTACTTC. The V gene is TRBV29-1, the J gene TRBJ2-5, with 10 nucleotides matching TRBD1. CDR3 length equals 14 residues. Germline CDR1 is SQVTM and CDR2 is ANQGSEA. Trimming at V came to 4 bases and at J to 2 bases, leaving 4 bases not matched to a gene.

The chain is built from TRBV29-1 and TRBJ2-5; 9 nucleotides agree with TRBD1. Germline values: CDR1 SQVTM, CDR2 ANQGSEA. V lost 6 bases, J lost 4 bases, and 12 bases stayed unmatched. This CDR3 has 15 amino acids. This chain's CDR3 is CSVRPGTGFRETQYF. In DNA form, the CDR3 reads TGCAGCGTGCGTCCCGGGACAGGGTTCCGAGAGACCCAGTACTTC. Full variable domain (rest looked up from reference TRBV29-1 and TRBJ2-5): SAVISQKPSRDICQRGTSLTIQCQVDSQVTMMFWYRQQPGQSLTLIATANQGSEATYESGFVIDKFPISRPNLTFSTLTVSNMSPEDSSIYLCSVRPGTGFRETQYFGPGTRLLVL.

A few counts support this clone. The V and J genes are TRBV11-3 and TRBJ1-6; D remains ambiguous. This CDR3 comprises 15 residues. Germline CDR1 and CDR2: SGHNT and YENEEA. V shed 1 base and J shed 12 bases, with 16 bases lying between them. Here the CDR3 DNA reads TGTGCCAGCAGCTTAGCAACGGGCCCTCTCCGACCCCTCCACTTT. Its translation: CASSLATGPLRPLHF.

The chain links TRBV2 to TRBJ1-2, with D possibly matching TRBD1 (5 bases). CDR3 size: 13 residues. The germline gives CDR1 SNHLY, CDR2 FYNNEI. V lost 2 bases and J 8 bases, leaving 12 bases between the germline ends. CDR3 nucleotide sequence: TGTGCCAGCAGTGAATTCGGGACCTGGGGCTACACCTTC. Translated: CASSEFGTWGYTF.

The chain combines TRBV27 with TRBJ2-3, with 11 bases matching TRBD1. Germline CDR1 reads MNHEY; CDR2 reads SMNVEV (reference sequence). The CDR3 consists of 16 residues. The V gene end was trimmed by 5 bases and the J gene end by 4 bases; junction bases not matched to a gene: 8. The chain's CDR3 is CASSRRTGGTPDTQYF. DNA of the CDR3: TGTGCCAGCAGTCGGAGGACAGGGGGCACCCCAGATACGCAGTATTTT.

This clone was counted a single time. The chain is built from TRBV29-1 and TRBJ1-2; no definite D call. Trimming took off 3 bases at V and 8 bases at J, with 19 bases between the two ends. This CDR3 has 14 amino acids. From germline, CDR1 is SQVTM and CDR2 ANQGSEA. This CDR3 reads CSVDGRAGTKGYTF. The CDR3 DNA reads TGCAGCGTTGACGGTCGGGCAGGCACCAAGGGCTACACCTTC. Full variable domain (outside the CDR3, taken from reference TRBV29-1 and TRBJ1-2): SAVISQKPSRDICQRGTSLTIQCQVDSQVTMMFWYRQQPGQSLTLIATANQGSEATYESGFVIDKFPISRPNLTFSTLTVSNMSPEDSSIYLCSVDGRAGTKGYTFGSGTRLTVV.

The rearrangement uses TRBV6-5 and TRBJ1-5; 8 positions match TRBD1. With V trimmed by 5 bases and J by 4 bases, 7 bases remained unmatched. This CDR3 comprises 15 residues. Per the germline V gene, CDR1 is MNHEY and CDR2 is SVGAGI. The CDR3: CASSPRDRLNQPQHF. CDR3 DNA: TGTGCCAGCAGTCCCCGGGACAGGTTGAATCAGCCCCAGCATTTT.

The chain has TRBV13 and TRBJ1-5, with a tentative D call TRBD1 (6 bases). This CDR3 is built from 13 residues. V was cut by 5 bases and J by 6 bases, with 11 bases left in between. CDR1 PRHDT and CDR2 FYEKMQ come from the germline V gene (reference sequence). The CDR3 region is CASSAGGVQPQHF. The CDR3 DNA reads TGTGCCAGCAGCGCGGGGGGCGTTCAGCCCCAGCATTTT.

This clone came up a few times. This rearrangement joins TRBV7-9 to TRBJ1-2, with TRBD1 identical over 10 bases. With 6 bases clipped from V and 3 bases from J, the junction kept 4 bases outside the gene matches. Germline lookup yields CDR1 SEHNR and CDR2 FQNEAQ (reference sequence). The CDR3 runs 14 residues. CDR3 residues: CASRTGGSDYGYTF. Here the CDR3 DNA reads TGTGCCAGCAGGACAGGGGGCTCCGACTATGGCTACACCTTC. Together with reference TRBV7-9 and TRBJ1-2, the CDR3 gives the full variable domain: DTGVSQNPRHKITKRGQNVTFRCDPISEHNRLYWYRQTLGQGPEFLTYFQNEAQLEKSRLLSDRFSAERPKGSFSTLEIQRTEQGDSAMYLCASRTGGSDYGYTFGSGTRLTVV.

The chain uses TRBV10-3 and TRBJ2-5; 12 nucleotides line up with TRBD2. The V gene's germline CDR1 is ENHRY and CDR2 SYGVKD. The CDR3 runs to 17 residues. Trimming cost V 10 bases and J 2 bases; bases outside gene matches: 14. DNA of the CDR3: TGTGCCACCACTCCTAGCGGGGGGGCCGGCCTACAAGAGACCCAGTACTTC. Its protein is CATTPSGGAGLQETQYF.

This clone occurred a few times. The chain carries TRBV27 and TRBJ1-2; 7 positions match TRBD1. Germline V gives CDR1 MNHEY, CDR2 SMNVEV (reference sequence). This CDR3 contains 14 residues. V gave up 3 bases and J gave up 8 bases; unmatched junction bases: 9. The CDR3 protein is CASSLSAQGRGYTF. The CDR3 DNA follows: TGTGCCAGCAGTTTGAGCGCACAGGGGAGAGGCTACACCTTC.

On this clone: The same CDR3 also results from other DNA sequences found in this sample. The chain combines TRBV29-1 with TRBJ2-5; no reliable D call. CDR3 length: 10 amino acids. The V gene's germline CDR1 is SQVTM and CDR2 ANQGSEA. Trimming removed 4 bases at V and 4 bases at J, with 4 bases between. The CDR3 loop reads CSVVRETQYF. CDR3 DNA sequence: TGCAGCGTTGTACGAGAGACCCAGTACTTC.

This clone was counted between two and nine times. The genes are TRBV5-1 and TRBJ1-1; no firm D call. The CDR3 consists of 14 residues. The V end lost 0 bases, the J end lost 3 bases, and 9 bases lay between the germline ends. Germline V gene lookup returns CDR1 SGHRS and CDR2 YFSETQ. The CDR3 DNA follows: TGCGCCAGCAGCTTGGACCTCGGGTACACTGAAGCTTTCTTT. Residues: CASSLDLGYTEAFF.

The rearrangement links TRBV30 to TRBJ2-4; D might be TRBD2 (6 bases). Germline V lookup: CDR1 GTSNPN, CDR2 SVGIG (reference sequence). The CDR3 length is 18 residues. Trimming pared 4 bases from V and 0 bases from J, leaving 22 bases between. For the CDR3, the DNA is TGTGCCTGGAACGCCGGGAGCGGCTTTTCTATAGCCAAAAACATTCAGTACTTC. Amino acids: CAWNAGSGFSIAKNIQYF.

This clone was seen more than once but under ten times. This chain uses TRBV9 with TRBJ2-5, with 8 bases lining up with TRBD2. The V segment lost 4 bases and the J segment 2 bases; nucleotides outside the gene matches: 10. Germline V gives CDR1 SGDLS, CDR2 YYNGEE. This CDR3 spans 16 amino acids. CDR3 amino acids: CASSRGAGGKQETQYF. The DNA of the CDR3 is TGTGCCAGCAGCAGAGGCGCGGGGGGAAAACAAGAGACCCAGTACTTC.

The chain carries TRBV29-1 and TRBJ2-5; D unresolved. Germline V gene data show CDR1 as SQVTM and CDR2 as ANQGSEA. V was shortened by 2 bases and J by 4 bases, with 11 bases between the two germline ends. The CDR3 length is 13 residues. The CDR3 reads CSVEFRPRETQYF. The DNA of the CDR3 is TGCAGCGTTGAATTCAGACCGCGAGAGACCCAGTACTTC.